This entry features one TCR beta chain sequence. What it binds is not known. The entry originates in a study of graft-versus-host responses after intestinal transplantation. The wider study: Anti-thymocyte globulin served as induction for all recipients, who then took tacrolimus and steroids for two to three years. Study-wide results and limits: Those patients showing graft-donor T cell macrochimerism displayed high graft-versus-host to host-versus-graft clonal ratios in allografts. GvH clones occurred in recipient marrow; some first appeared in ileum or blood.

Trimming took 1 base from V and 2 from J; bases not matched to a gene: 5. This CDR3 contains 16 residues. CDR1 is SEHNR, CDR2 FQNEAQ, per germline (reference sequence). Some clones are missing from TCRdb's copy, which holds only in-frame ones; the method was immunoSEQ multiplex PCR. The repertoire consists of about 120,000 clones, with around 93% occurring once and the leading ten covering 0.4% to 0.55%. The chain links TRBV7-9 to TRBJ2-5; 9 nucleotides line up with TRBD1. This clonotype was obtained from a human donor who received an intestinal transplant. The sequencing used unstimulated CD8+ T cells sorted from spleen or lymph node cells, collected before intestinal transplant. CDR3 coding DNA: TGTGCCAGCAGCTTAGTGGGGACAGGGTGGCAAGAGACCCAGTACTTC. Translation gives CASSLVGTGWQETQYF.